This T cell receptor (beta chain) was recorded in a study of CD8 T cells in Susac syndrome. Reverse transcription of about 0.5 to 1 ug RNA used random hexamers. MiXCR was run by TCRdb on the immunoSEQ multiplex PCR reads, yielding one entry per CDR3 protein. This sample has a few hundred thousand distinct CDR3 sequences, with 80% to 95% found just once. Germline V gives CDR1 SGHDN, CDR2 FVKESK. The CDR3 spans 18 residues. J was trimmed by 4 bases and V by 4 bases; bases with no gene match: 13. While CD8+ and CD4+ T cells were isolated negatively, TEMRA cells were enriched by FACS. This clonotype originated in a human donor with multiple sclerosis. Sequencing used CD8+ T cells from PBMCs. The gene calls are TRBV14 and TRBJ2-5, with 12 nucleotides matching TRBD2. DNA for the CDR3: TGTGCCAGCAGCCTAGGACTAGCGGGGCACTACTGGACAGAGACCCAGTACTTC. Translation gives CASSLGLAGHYWTETQYF.